The clone carrying this TCR beta chain was counted at least ten times. This sample is drawn from a study of T cells in Graves' hyperthyroidism and ophthalmopathy. TCR beta CDR3 region amplification was performed from RNA transcripts. Carried out on the TCR CDR3, a first-round RT-PCR used the HTBI primer set. TCRdb reprocessed the multiplex PCR reads via MiXCR and lists one record per CDR3 protein. The sample carries around 350,000 distinct CDR3 sequences, roughly 15% recorded once. The V end was cut by 0 bases, the J end by 7 bases, with 14 bases between. The CDR3 has 15 residues. CDR1 is SGHRS and CDR2 is YFSETQ in the germline V gene.

V and J are TRBV5-1 and TRBJ2-1; tentative D call: TRBD1 (5 bases). The sequenced sample consisted of blood. The sequence came from a woman aged 55-69 years with Graves' ophthalmopathy. The CDR3 sequence is CASSLDTGPFNEQFF. The CDR3 DNA sequence: TGCGCCAGCAGCTTGGACACAGGCCCCTTTAATGAGCAGTTCTTC.